This T cell receptor beta chain was profiled in a study of shared clonotypes between healthy human individuals. Overall study findings and caveats: Clonotype sharing across several donors was observed for about 5.5% of naive CD4 clonotypes.

Using immunoSEQ multiplex PCR, the repertoire was profiled, and TCRdb retains in-frame clones only, with some absent. The sample shows a few million clones, approximately 94% of them seen only once. Regarding this clone: The antigen is not known.

Germline CDR1 and CDR2: LNHDA and SQIVND (reference sequence). J lost 0 bases, V lost 9 bases, and 8 bases had no gene match. The CDR3 spans 15 residues. Sequencing was performed on naive CD4+ T cells sorted from blood. Specified subset: CD45RA+ positively selected. The rearrangement joins TRBV19 to TRBJ2-7, with TRBD1 matching 10 bases. This TCR was recovered from a young man in good health. The CDR3 sequence is CASRPGQGPSYEQYF. The CDR3 DNA is TGTGCCAGCCGACCGGGACAGGGGCCCTCCTACGAGCAGTACTTC.